A single sample is the source of the 25 T cell receptor beta chains below, sequenced in a study of cytomegalovirus exposure and HLA in healthy donors (dated by TCRdb to 2015 to 2018). Libraries came from the immunoSEQ multiplex PCR assay. For the multiplex PCR, a mixture combining 60 forward primers for TCR Vbeta segments and 13 reverse primers for TCR Jbeta segments was used. TCRdb re-hosts the immuneACCESS table, in-frame sequences only. Its copies lack some clones; in the studies checked, an unresolved V gene accounts for under half of them, and the cause for the rest is not known. Recorded for this sample are over 150,000 clones; around 70% of them occurred a single time. The top ten constitute just under 3% of the sample. The sample comprised PBMCs. The source of these receptors is a male donor in good health and CMV-seronegative.

V usage is TRBV9 and J usage is TRBJ1-5; possibly TRBD1 for D (6 bases). The CDR3 is made up of 15 amino acids. Per the germline V gene, CDR1 is SGDLS and CDR2 is YYNGEE. V lost 0 bases and J lost 6, with 13 bases in between. The CDR3 sequence is CASSVEGGAGQPQHF. The DNA for the CDR3 is TGTGCCAGCAGCGTAGAAGGGGGGGCAGGTCAGCCCCAGCATTTT.

CDR3 in amino acids: CSVEPSLYNEQFF. Here the CDR3 DNA reads TGCAGCGTTGAACCTTCCCTTTACAATGAGCAGTTCTTC. The chain links TRBV29-1 to TRBJ2-1, with D uncertain. CDR1 SQVTM and CDR2 ANQGSEA come from the germline V gene. Trimming removed 2 bases at V and 4 bases at J, with 9 bases between. This CDR3 comprises 13 residues.

CDR3 sequence: CASSDAQGYEQYF. In nucleotides, the CDR3 is TGTGCCAGCAGTGATGCACAGGGCTACGAGCAGTACTTC. This chain uses TRBV6-1 with TRBJ2-7; tentatively, D is TRBD1 (6 bases). V was clipped by 3 bases and J by 3 bases, with 9 bases between them. CDR3 length: 13 amino acids. Germline CDR1 is MNHNS and CDR2 is SASEGT.

This clone was recorded a few times. The rearrangement joins TRBV7-2 to TRBJ2-7; 12 positions match TRBD1. The CDR3 is 15 residues long. Germline V gene sequence: CDR1 SGHTA, CDR2 FQGNSA. Trimming took 3 bases from V and 7 from J; bases not matched to a gene: 7. The CDR3 reads CASSFKGQGAREQYF. The CDR3 nucleotides are TGTGCCAGCAGCTTTAAGGGACAGGGGGCGCGGGAGCAGTACTTC. Full variable domain (missing parts from reference TRBV7-2 and TRBJ2-7): GAGVSQSPSNKVTEKGKDVELRCDPISGHTALYWYRQSLGQGLEFLIYFQGNSAPDKSGLPSDRFSAERTGGSVSTLTIQRTQQEDSAVYLCASSFKGQGAREQYFGPGTRLTVT.

This sequence joins TRBV6-6 and TRBJ1-2, with D possibly being TRBD1 (5 bases). Trimming took 2 bases from V and 7 from J, leaving 14 bases between them. Germline V gene data show CDR1 as MNHNY and CDR2 as SVGAGI (reference sequence). This CDR3 comprises 14 residues. This CDR3 is CASSYKPGGGGYTF. CDR3 sequence (DNA): TGTGCCAGCAGTTACAAGCCGGGGGGTGGTGGCTACACCTTC.

The chain links TRBV6-6 to TRBJ1-5; D is possibly TRBD1 (6 bases). Germline assignment: CDR1 MNHNY and CDR2 SVGAGI (reference sequence). The V end lost 6 bases, the J end lost 4 bases, and 16 bases lay between the germline ends. This CDR3 comprises 15 residues. The CDR3: CASSPRGGQNQPQHF. CDR3 nucleotide sequence: TGTGCCAGCAGCCCCCGGGGGGGGCAGAATCAGCCCCAGCATTTT.

This clone appeared a few times. This chain joins TRBV28 and TRBJ2-1; D uncertain. Trimming removed 6 bases at V and 0 bases at J, with 9 bases between. Germline CDR1 reads MDHEN; CDR2 reads SYDVKM. This CDR3 has 14 residues. CDR3: CASSSRNSYNEQFF. The CDR3 nucleotides are TGTGCCAGCAGCTCGAGGAACTCCTACAATGAGCAGTTCTTC.

The chain couples TRBV6-5 to TRBJ2-1, with D possibly being TRBD1 (7 bases). This CDR3 is 15 amino acids long. Germline CDR1 MNHEY, CDR2 SVGAGI. V lost 0 bases, J lost 6 bases, and 12 bases lay in between. The CDR3 protein is CASSYSPQGGNEQFF. CDR3 DNA sequence: TGTGCCAGCAGTTACTCGCCCCAGGGGGGCAATGAGCAGTTCTTC.

The genes are TRBV7-9 and TRBJ2-1; 12 nucleotides align to TRBD2. Trimming cost V 7 bases and J 7 bases; bases outside gene matches: 8. CDR1 and CDR2 from the germline V gene are SEHNR and FQNEAQ (reference sequence). The length of the CDR3 is 15 residues. The CDR3 region is CASIQLAGGGNEQFF. The CDR3 DNA is TGTGCCAGCATCCAACTAGCGGGAGGAGGAAATGAGCAGTTCTTC.

This clone showed up just a few times. The chain has TRBV28 and TRBJ1-6; D is ambiguous. V gave up 3 bases and J gave up 0 bases, with 6 bases separating them. This CDR3 region has 15 residues. Germline V gene lookup returns CDR1 MDHEN and CDR2 SYDVKM. DNA of the CDR3: TGTGCCAGCAGTTTCGGGAACTCCTATAATTCACCCCTCCACTTT. Translated: CASSFGNSYNSPLHF.

The J gene is TRBJ1-1, the V gene TRBV6-1; no firm D call. V lost 4 bases to trimming and J lost 3 bases, with 12 bases between them. This CDR3 spans 14 amino acids. Germline loops: CDR1 MNHNS, CDR2 SASEGT. The CDR3 spells CASSGALGYTEAFF. In nucleotides, the CDR3 is TGTGCCAGCAGTGGGGCCCTCGGTTACACTGAAGCTTTCTTT.

V and J are TRBV19 and TRBJ1-2, with 8 bases identical to TRBD1. Losses at the gene ends were 4 bases for V and 6 bases for J; bases not matched to a gene: 13. Germline V gives CDR1 LNHDA, CDR2 SQIVND (reference sequence). The CDR3 runs 16 residues. In DNA form, the CDR3 reads TGTGCCAGTAGTAGGCCCCTTGGGACAGGCGGGAATGGCTACACCTTC. Protein: CASSRPLGTGGNGYTF.

The chain employs TRBV19 and TRBJ1-1, with D unclear. The CDR3 consists of 15 residues. Germline CDR1 is LNHDA and CDR2 is SQIVND (reference sequence). With 4 bases removed from V and 1 base from J, the gap between germline ends came to 13 bases. CDR3 region: CASSTRLAANTEAFF. DNA of the CDR3: TGTGCCAGTAGTACTCGCTTGGCCGCGAACACTGAAGCTTTCTTT.

This chain uses TRBV4-1 with TRBJ1-2; D is uncertain. V gave up 0 bases and J gave up 4 bases, with 15 bases separating them. Germline CDR1 MGHRA, CDR2 YSYEKL. This CDR3 is 16 amino acids long. The CDR3 here is CASSQDRREISYGYTF. The CDR3 nucleotides are TGCGCCAGCAGCCAAGATCGGCGGGAAATCTCCTATGGCTACACCTTC.

The V and J genes are TRBV5-1 and TRBJ2-5; TRBD2 matches at 15 bases. The V gene's germline CDR1 is SGHRS and CDR2 YFSETQ. V gave up 2 bases and J gave up 3 bases; unmatched junction bases: 2. This CDR3 is built from 16 residues. The CDR3: CASSLGTSGGKETQYF. DNA of the CDR3: TGCGCCAGCAGCTTAGGGACTAGCGGGGGGAAAGAGACCCAGTACTTC.

The rearrangement uses TRBV28 and TRBJ1-3; D unclear. The V gene lost 8 bases and the J gene lost 0 bases, with 11 bases spanning the gap. Germline V gene lookup returns CDR1 MDHEN and CDR2 SYDVKM. The CDR3 is 14 amino acids. The CDR3 DNA follows: TGTGCCAGCTCAGGTATCATCTCTGGAAACACCATATATTTT. It yields the protein CASSGIISGNTIYF.

Only a few counts were recorded for this clone. CDR3 nucleotides: TGTGCCAGCAGCGTAGATCCGGGGAACTATGGCTACACCTTC. It yields the protein CASSVDPGNYGYTF. This chain uses TRBV9 with TRBJ1-2; D is undetermined. Germline values: CDR1 SGDLS, CDR2 YYNGEE. Trimming took off 0 bases at V and 2 bases at J, with 8 bases between the two ends. The CDR3 has 14 amino acids.

V is TRBV19 and J is TRBJ2-5; 9 positions agree with TRBD1. V trimming: 5 bases; J trimming: 0 bases; junction bases outside the gene matches: 4. Germline V gene lookup returns CDR1 LNHDA and CDR2 SQIVND (reference sequence). The CDR3 runs to 15 residues. This CDR3 is CASSPGTGYQETQYF. The CDR3 nucleotides read TGTGCCAGTAGTCCCGGGACAGGGTACCAAGAGACCCAGTACTTC.

This clone came up a few times. The chain employs TRBV5-4 and TRBJ1-2, with TRBD1 as a possible D gene (6 bases). The CDR3 runs 14 residues. Germline lookup yields CDR1 SGHNT and CDR2 YYREEE (reference sequence). Between the trimmed V and J ends, which lost 5 bases and 8 bases, there was a span of 19 bases. The CDR3 loop reads CASSMIQGQGGYTF. The CDR3 DNA reads as TGTGCCAGCAGTATGATTCAGGGGCAAGGAGGCTACACCTTC.

The J gene is TRBJ1-2, the V gene TRBV19, with 7 bases aligning to TRBD1. CDR1 and CDR2 (germline): LNHDA, SQIVND (reference sequence). The CDR3 consists of 14 residues. The V gene end was trimmed by 8 bases and the J gene end by 4 bases; junction bases not matched to a gene: 10. The chain's CDR3 is CASGPGTASYGYTF. The CDR3 region has the DNA TGTGCCAGTGGTCCCGGGACAGCCTCCTATGGCTACACCTTC. The whole variable domain, filled in from reference TRBV19 and TRBJ1-2, reads DGGITQSPKYLFRKEGQNVTLSCEQNLNHDAMYWYRQDPGQGLRLIYYSQIVNDFQKGDIAEGYSVSREKKESFPLTVTSAQKNPTAFYLCASGPGTASYGYTFGSGTRLTVV.

In this sample, this clone turned up a few times. The rearrangement joins TRBV4-2 to TRBJ1-2; possible D gene TRBD1, 5 bases. Germline CDR1 reads LGHNA; CDR2 reads YNFKEQ. CDR3 length equals 14 residues. V lost 0 bases, J lost 12 bases, and 17 bases lay in between. DNA for the CDR3: TGTGCCAGCAGCCAAGATGGAGGGGAGCTCGGGCACACCTTC. Translating it yields CASSQDGGELGHTF.

The J gene is TRBJ2-3, the V gene TRBV6-6, with 7 bases identical to TRBD1. The CDR3 is 15 amino acids. V lost 5 bases to trimming and J lost 0 bases; unmatched junction nucleotides: 5. Per the germline V gene, CDR1 is MNHNY and CDR2 is SVGAGI (reference sequence). As DNA, the CDR3 is TGTGCCAGCAGTCGGGACAGCGCCAGCACAGATACGCAGTATTTT. Its protein product is CASSRDSASTDTQYF.

The V call is TRBV7-2, the J call TRBJ2-1; TRBD2 is a possible D gene (6 bases). Germline V gene sequence: CDR1 SGHTA, CDR2 FQGNSA. The V end lost 3 bases, the J end lost 7 bases, and 13 bases lay between the germline ends. The CDR3 has 14 residues. The CDR3 region is CASSFSGTDNEQFF. The CDR3 DNA reads TGTGCCAGCAGCTTCTCCGGGACTGATAATGAGCAGTTCTTC.

The chain joins TRBV6-5 to TRBJ2-5; no clear D. The J call is doubtful: the DNA matches TRBJ2-7 better. Germline V gene lookup returns CDR1 MNHEY and CDR2 SVGAGI. The CDR3 consists of 14 residues. The DNA of the CDR3 is TGTGCCAGCAGTTACATCTCAGGATCCTACGAGCAGTACTTC. Translated: CASSYISGSYEQYF.

This chain links TRBV10-2 with TRBJ1-4; D gene uncertain. Trimming pared 3 bases from V and 5 bases from J, leaving 10 bases between. The CDR3 has 14 amino acids. Germline V CDR1 and CDR2: WSHSY, SAAADI. The CDR3 is CASSEPGENEKLFF. The DNA of the CDR3 is TGCGCCAGCAGTGAACCCGGGGAGAATGAAAAACTGTTTTTT.